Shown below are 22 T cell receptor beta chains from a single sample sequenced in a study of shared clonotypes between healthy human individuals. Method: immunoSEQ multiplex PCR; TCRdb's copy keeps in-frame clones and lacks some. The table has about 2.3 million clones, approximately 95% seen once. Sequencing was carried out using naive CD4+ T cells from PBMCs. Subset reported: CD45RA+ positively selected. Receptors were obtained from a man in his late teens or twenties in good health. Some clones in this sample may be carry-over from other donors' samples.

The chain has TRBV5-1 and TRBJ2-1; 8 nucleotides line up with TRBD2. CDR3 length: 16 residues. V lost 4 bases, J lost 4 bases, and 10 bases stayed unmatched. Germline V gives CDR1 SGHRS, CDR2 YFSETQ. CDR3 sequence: CASSKESAGAYNEQFF. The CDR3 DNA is TGCGCCAGCAGCAAAGAGTCAGCGGGGGCTTACAATGAGCAGTTCTTC.

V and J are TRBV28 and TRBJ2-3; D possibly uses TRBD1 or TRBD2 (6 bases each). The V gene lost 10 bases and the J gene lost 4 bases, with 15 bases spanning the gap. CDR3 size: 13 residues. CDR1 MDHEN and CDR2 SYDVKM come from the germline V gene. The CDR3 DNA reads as TGTGCCACCAGAGGGGGGTCCCCAGATACGCAGTATTTT. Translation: CATRGGSPDTQYF.

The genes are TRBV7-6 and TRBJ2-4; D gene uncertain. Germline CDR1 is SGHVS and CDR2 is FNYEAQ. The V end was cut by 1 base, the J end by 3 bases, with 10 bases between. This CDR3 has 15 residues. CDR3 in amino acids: CASSLGYDGKNIQYF. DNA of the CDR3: TGTGCCAGCAGCTTAGGTTATGACGGCAAAAACATTCAGTACTTC.

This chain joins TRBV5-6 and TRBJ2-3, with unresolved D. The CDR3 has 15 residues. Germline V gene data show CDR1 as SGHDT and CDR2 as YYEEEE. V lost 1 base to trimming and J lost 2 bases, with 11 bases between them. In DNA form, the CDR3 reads TGTGCCAGCAGCTTGATAACGGCTTACACAGATACGCAGTATTTT. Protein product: CASSLITAYTDTQYF. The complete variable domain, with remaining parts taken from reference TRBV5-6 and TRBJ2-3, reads DAGVTQSPTHLIKTRGQQVTLRCSPKSGHDTVSWYQQALGQGPQFIFQYYEEEERQRGNFPDRFSGHQFPNYSSELNVNALLLGDSALYLCASSLITAYTDTQYFGPGTRLTVL.

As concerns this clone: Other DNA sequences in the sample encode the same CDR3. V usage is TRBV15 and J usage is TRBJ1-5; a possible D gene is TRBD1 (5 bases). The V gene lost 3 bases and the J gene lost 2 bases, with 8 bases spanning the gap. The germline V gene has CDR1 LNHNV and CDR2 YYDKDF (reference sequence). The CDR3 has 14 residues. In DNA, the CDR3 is TGTGCCACCAGCAGGGGAGGGGGCAATCAGCCCCAGCATTTT. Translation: CATSRGGGNQPQHF.

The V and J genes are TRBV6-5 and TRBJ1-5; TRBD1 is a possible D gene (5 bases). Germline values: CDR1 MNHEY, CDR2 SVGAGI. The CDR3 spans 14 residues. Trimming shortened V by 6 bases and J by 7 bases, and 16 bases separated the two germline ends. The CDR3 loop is CASRTGAGGQPQHF. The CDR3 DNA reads TGTGCCAGCAGAACCGGGGCGGGGGGACAGCCCCAGCATTTT.

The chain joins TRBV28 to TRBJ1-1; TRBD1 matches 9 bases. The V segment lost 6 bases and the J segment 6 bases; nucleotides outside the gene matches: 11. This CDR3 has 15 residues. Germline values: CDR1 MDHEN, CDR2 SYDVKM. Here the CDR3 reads CASSQLGQGSAEAFF. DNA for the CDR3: TGTGCCAGCAGCCAACTGGGACAGGGATCCGCTGAAGCTTTCTTT.

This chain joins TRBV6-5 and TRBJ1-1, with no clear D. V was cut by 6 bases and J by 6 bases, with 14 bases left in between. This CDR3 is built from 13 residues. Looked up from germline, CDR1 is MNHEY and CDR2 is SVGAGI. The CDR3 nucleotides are TGTGCCAGCAGATCCGGCCGAGGCGCTGAAGCTTTCTTT. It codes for CASRSGRGAEAFF.

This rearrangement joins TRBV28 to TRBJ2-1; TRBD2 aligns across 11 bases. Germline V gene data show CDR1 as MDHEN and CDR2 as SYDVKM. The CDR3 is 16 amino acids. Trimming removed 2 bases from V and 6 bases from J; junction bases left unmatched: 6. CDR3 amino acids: CASSLGVSGRGNEQFF. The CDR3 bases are TGTGCCAGCAGTTTAGGGGTTAGCGGGAGGGGCAATGAGCAGTTCTTC.

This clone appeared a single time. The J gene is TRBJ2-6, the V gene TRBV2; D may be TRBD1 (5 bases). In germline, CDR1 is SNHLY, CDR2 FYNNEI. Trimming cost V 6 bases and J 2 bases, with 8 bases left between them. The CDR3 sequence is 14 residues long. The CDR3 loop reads CASRKGTGANVLTF. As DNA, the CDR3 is TGTGCCAGCAGAAAGGGGACTGGGGCCAACGTCCTGACTTTC.

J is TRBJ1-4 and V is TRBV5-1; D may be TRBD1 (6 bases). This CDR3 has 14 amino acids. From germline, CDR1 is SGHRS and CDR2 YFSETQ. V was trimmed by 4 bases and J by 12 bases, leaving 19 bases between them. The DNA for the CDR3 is TGCGCCAGCAGCAGGACCGGGACACCCGGCGAACTGTTTTTT. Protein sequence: CASSRTGTPGELFF.

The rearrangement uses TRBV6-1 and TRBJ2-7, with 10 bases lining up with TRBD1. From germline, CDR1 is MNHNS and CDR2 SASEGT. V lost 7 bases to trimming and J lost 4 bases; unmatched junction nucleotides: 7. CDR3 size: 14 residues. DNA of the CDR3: TGTGCCAGCACTCTTCGGACAGGGGGGTACGAGCAGTACTTC. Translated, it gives CASTLRTGGYEQYF.

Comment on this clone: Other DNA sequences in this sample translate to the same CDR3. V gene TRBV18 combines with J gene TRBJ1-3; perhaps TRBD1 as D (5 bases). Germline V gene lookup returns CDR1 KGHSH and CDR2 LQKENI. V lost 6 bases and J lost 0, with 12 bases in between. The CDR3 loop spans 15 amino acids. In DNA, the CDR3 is TGTGCCAGCTCGGCAGGGACGAGCTCTGGAAACACCATATATTTT. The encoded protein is CASSAGTSSGNTIYF.

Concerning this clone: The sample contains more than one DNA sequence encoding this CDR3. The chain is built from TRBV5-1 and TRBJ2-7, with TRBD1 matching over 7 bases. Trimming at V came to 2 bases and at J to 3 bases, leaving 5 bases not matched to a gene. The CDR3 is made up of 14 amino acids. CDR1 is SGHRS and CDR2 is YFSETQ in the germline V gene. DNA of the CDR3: TGCGCCAGCAGCTTAGGTGCAGGGGGCTACGAGCAGTACTTC. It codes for CASSLGAGGYEQYF. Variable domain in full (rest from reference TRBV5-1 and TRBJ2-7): KAGVTQTPRYLIKTRGQQVTLSCSPISGHRSVSWYQQTPGQGLQFLFEYFSETQRNKGNFPGRFSGRQFSNSRSEMNVSTLELGDSALYLCASSLGAGGYEQYFGPGTRLTVT.

The CDR3 loop reads CASSPLRTEDNEQFF. CDR3 sequence (DNA): TGTGCCAGCAGTCCCCTCCGGACAGAGGACAATGAGCAGTTCTTC. J is TRBJ2-1 and V is TRBV27, with D maybe TRBD1 (6 bases). This CDR3 comprises 15 residues. The V gene's germline CDR1 is MNHEY and CDR2 SMNVEV (reference sequence). Trimming shortened V by 5 bases and J by 5 bases, and 16 bases separated the two germline ends.

CDR3 sequence (DNA): TGTGCCAGCTCACCAGACCTTCAAGCCGGGGAGCTGTTTTTT. This encodes CASSPDLQAGELFF. The rearrangement joins TRBV18 to TRBJ2-2; D not certain. V lost 2 bases and J lost 6, with 10 bases in between. The CDR3 contains 14 residues. Germline CDR1 is KGHSH and CDR2 is LQKENI.

Here the CDR3 DNA reads TGTGCCAGTAATGCGGAGAAGGGAAATCAGCCCCAGCATTTT. This translates into CASNAEKGNQPQHF. The chain links TRBV19 to TRBJ1-5; D call uncertain. Germline V gene lookup returns CDR1 LNHDA and CDR2 SQIVND (reference sequence). The CDR3 is 14 residues long. The germline V and J ends were trimmed by 7 bases and 4 bases, with 14 bases remaining between them. The variable domain in full, completed from reference TRBV19 and TRBJ1-5, reads DGGITQSPKYLFRKEGQNVTLSCEQNLNHDAMYWYRQDPGQGLRLIYYSQIVNDFQKGDIAEGYSVSREKKESFPLTVTSAQKNPTAFYLCASNAEKGNQPQHFGDGTRLSIL.

CDR3 sequence reads: CASSSGLNYYEQYF. The DNA of the CDR3 is TGCGCCAGCAGCTCGGGACTGAACTACTACGAGCAGTACTTC. V gene TRBV5-1 combines with J gene TRBJ2-7; the D gene is possibly TRBD2 (6 bases). Germline CDR1 is SGHRS and CDR2 is YFSETQ. CDR3 length: 14 residues. V lost 3 bases to trimming and J lost 3 bases, with 13 bases between them.

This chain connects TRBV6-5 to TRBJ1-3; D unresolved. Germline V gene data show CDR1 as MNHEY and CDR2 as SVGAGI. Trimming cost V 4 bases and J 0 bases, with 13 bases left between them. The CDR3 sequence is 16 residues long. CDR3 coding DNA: TGTGCCAGCAGTTCGGCGTCAGGAATCTCTGGAAACACCATATATTTT. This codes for CASSSASGISGNTIYF.

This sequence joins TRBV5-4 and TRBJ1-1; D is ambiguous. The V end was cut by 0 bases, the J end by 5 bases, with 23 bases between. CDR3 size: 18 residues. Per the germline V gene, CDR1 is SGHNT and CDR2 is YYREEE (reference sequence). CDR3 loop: CASSLGFGSNQVGTEAFF. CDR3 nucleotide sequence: TGTGCCAGCAGCTTGGGATTTGGTAGCAACCAGGTGGGTACTGAAGCTTTCTTT.

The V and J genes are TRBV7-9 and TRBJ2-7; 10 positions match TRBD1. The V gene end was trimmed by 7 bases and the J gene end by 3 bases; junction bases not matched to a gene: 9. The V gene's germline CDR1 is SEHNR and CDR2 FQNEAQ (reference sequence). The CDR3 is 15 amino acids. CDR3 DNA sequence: TGTGCCAGCAACACCCAGGACAGGGGGAACTACGAGCAGTACTTC. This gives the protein CASNTQDRGNYEQYF.

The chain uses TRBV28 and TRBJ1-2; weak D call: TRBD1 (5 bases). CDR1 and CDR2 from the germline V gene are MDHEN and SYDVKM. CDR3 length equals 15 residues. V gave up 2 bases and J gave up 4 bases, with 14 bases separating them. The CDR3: CASSLGPIGGYGYTF. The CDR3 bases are TGTGCCAGCAGTTTAGGGCCTATTGGGGGCTATGGCTACACCTTC.